The present T cell receptor (beta chain) was sequenced within a study of CD8 T cells in ankylosing spondylitis. This CDR3 is built from 12 residues. Germline CDR1 and CDR2: SNHLY and FYNNEI. Trimming stripped 6 bases from V and 6 bases from J, with 9 bases between. TCRdb reprocessed the 5' RACE reads via MiXCR and lists one record per CDR3 protein. This sample yields 500,000 to 550,000 distinct CDR3 sequences, of which roughly an eighth are seen a single time; under 7.5% belongs to the top ten. General observations from the study: It appeared that ankylosing spondylitis blood was characterized by a TCR beta motif of about 8 highly homologous variants. Reportedly, matched ankylosing spondylitis synovial fluid was significantly enriched for disease-linked clones. In the blood and synovial fluid of reactive arthritis, some motif variants had been previously reported.

This clonotype was recorded many times. Its specificity is unknown. This chain joins TRBV2 and TRBJ2-1, with D perhaps TRBD1 (6 bases). The sequenced material came from blood, either unsorted or a sorted T cell fraction (not recorded which). This TCR came from a male donor with ankylosing spondylitis. CDR3 loop: CASRLTGNEQFF. The CDR3 DNA follows: TGTGCCAGCAGACTGACAGGCAATGAGCAGTTCTTC.